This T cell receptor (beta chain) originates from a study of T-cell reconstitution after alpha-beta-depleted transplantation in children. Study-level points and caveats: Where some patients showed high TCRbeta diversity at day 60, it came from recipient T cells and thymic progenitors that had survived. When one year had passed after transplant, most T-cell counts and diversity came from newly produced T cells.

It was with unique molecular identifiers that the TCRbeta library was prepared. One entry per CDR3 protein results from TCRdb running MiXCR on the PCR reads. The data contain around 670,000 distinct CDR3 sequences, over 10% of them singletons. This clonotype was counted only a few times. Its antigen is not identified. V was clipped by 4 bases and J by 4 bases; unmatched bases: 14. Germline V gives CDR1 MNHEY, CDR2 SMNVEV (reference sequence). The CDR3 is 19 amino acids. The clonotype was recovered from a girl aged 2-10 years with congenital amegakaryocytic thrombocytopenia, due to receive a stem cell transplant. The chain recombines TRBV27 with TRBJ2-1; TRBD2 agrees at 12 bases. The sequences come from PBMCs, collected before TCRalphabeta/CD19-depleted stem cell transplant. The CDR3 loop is CASSSKGLAGLPPYNEQFF. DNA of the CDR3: TGTGCCAGCAGTTCGAAGGGACTAGCGGGCCTACCCCCTTACAATGAGCAGTTCTTC.